A single sample is the source of the 31 T cell receptor beta chains below, sequenced in a study of blood T cell repertoires in COVID-19. Profiled with immunoSEQ multiplex PCR; TCRdb holds only in-frame clones, not every one. The sample lists 350,000 to 500,000 clones, roughly 84% occurring once. Source material: PBMCs or T cells enriched from blood (not recorded which). Every receptor here comes from a woman under 30 who had been exposed to COVID-19.

The chain joins TRBV29-1 to TRBJ2-5; 7 positions match TRBD2. Germline V gene sequence: CDR1 SQVTM, CDR2 ANQGSEA. With V trimmed by 5 bases and J by 3 bases, 3 bases remained unmatched. This CDR3 has 12 residues. The CDR3 nucleotides read TGCAGCGTTCATCGGGGGGAAGAGACCCAGTACTTC. Translation gives CSVHRGEETQYF.

The DNA for the CDR3 is TGTGCCAGCAGCCCTGAGAAGGGGGATACGCAGTATTTT. Encoded protein: CASSPEKGDTQYF. The chain has TRBV7-2 and TRBJ2-3, with D possibly matching TRBD1 (5 bases). CDR1 is SGHTA and CDR2 is FQGNSA in the germline V gene. V shed 5 bases and J shed 6 bases, with 12 bases lying between them. CDR3 length: 13 residues.

The table lists this clone with a count of one. The chain couples TRBV7-8 to TRBJ1-1; 10 bases line up with TRBD1. CDR1 is SGHVS and CDR2 is FQNEAQ in the germline V gene. The CDR3 has 17 amino acids. J was trimmed by 7 bases and V by 8 bases; bases with no gene match: 19. The CDR3 region has the DNA TGTGCCAGCGGCCCCGGGACAGGGGAAGGGATCCTAAGTGAAGCTTTCTTT. The encoded protein is CASGPGTGEGILSEAFF.

The chain has TRBV7-6 and TRBJ2-1, with 8 bases lining up with TRBD1. CDR3 length equals 17 residues. The V and J ends lost 5 bases and 7 bases, in that order; junction bases with no gene match: 16. Germline CDR1 is SGHVS and CDR2 is FNYEAQ. CDR3 sequence: CASSIGTGKSRGNEQFF. DNA for the CDR3: TGTGCCAGCAGCATCGGGACAGGAAAAAGTCGAGGGAATGAGCAGTTCTTC.

This clone showed up just once. The rearrangement uses TRBV2 and TRBJ1-5; no firm D call. CDR3 length equals 15 residues. The V gene's germline CDR1 is SNHLY and CDR2 FYNNEI. V was shortened by 1 base and J by 5 bases, with 12 bases between the two germline ends. The CDR3 loop reads CASSEVAGDYQPQHF. CDR3 nucleotide sequence: TGTGCCAGCAGTGAAGTGGCAGGTGATTATCAGCCCCAGCATTTT.

The chain links TRBV18 to TRBJ2-5; TRBD1 matches at 8 bases. Germline CDR1 reads KGHSH; CDR2 reads LQKENI. V was pared by 5 bases and J by 7 bases, with 6 bases of the junction left unmatched. This CDR3 region has 13 residues. CDR3 sequence: CASSFDRGGTQYF. The CDR3 nucleotides are TGTGCCAGCTCATTCGACAGGGGAGGGACCCAGTACTTC.

The rearrangement links TRBV10-3 to TRBJ1-1; a possible D gene is TRBD1 (5 bases). CDR1 ENHRY and CDR2 SYGVKD come from the germline V gene. Trimming left V 1 base short and J 10 bases short, with 16 bases between. CDR3 size: 14 residues. This chain's CDR3 is CAISEFATDFAAFF. In DNA form, the CDR3 reads TGTGCCATCAGTGAGTTTGCGACAGATTTTGCAGCTTTCTTT.

The chain couples TRBV15 to TRBJ1-4; D is perhaps TRBD1 (5 bases). The germline gives CDR1 LNHNV, CDR2 YYDKDF (reference sequence). V was trimmed by 2 bases and J by 6 bases, leaving 13 bases between them. The CDR3 covers 15 residues. The CDR3 sequence is CATSRQGTGDEKLFF. The CDR3 bases are TGTGCCACCAGCAGACAAGGAACGGGGGATGAAAAACTGTTTTTT.

V usage is TRBV19 and J usage is TRBJ1-2; TRBD1 is a possible D gene (5 bases). CDR3 length equals 16 residues. Germline V lookup: CDR1 LNHDA, CDR2 SQIVND (reference sequence). Trimming stripped 6 bases from V and 2 bases from J, with 19 bases between. Written as DNA, the CDR3 is TGTGCCAGTAGCAAGCACGTGGCACAGGTCAACTATGGCTACACCTTC. Amino acid sequence: CASSKHVAQVNYGYTF.

This chain joins TRBV28 and TRBJ1-1; D is ambiguous. Trimming removed 11 bases from V and 1 base from J, with 11 bases in between. CDR1 and CDR2 from the germline V gene are MDHEN and SYDVKM. The CDR3 is made up of 12 amino acids. CDR3 DNA: TGTGCCTGCGGGGAGGAGAACACTGAAGCTTTCTTT. It encodes CACGEENTEAFF. Full variable domain (missing parts from reference TRBV28 and TRBJ1-1): DVKVTQSSRYLVKRTGEKVFLECVQDMDHENMFWYRQDPGLGLRLIYFSYDVKMKEKGDIPEGYSVSREKKERFSLILESASTNQTSMYLCACGEENTEAFFGQGTRLTVV.

This chain connects TRBV19 to TRBJ1-2; the match to TRBD1 covers 8 bases. The CDR3 is 14 residues long. The germline gives CDR1 LNHDA, CDR2 SQIVND (reference sequence). The J segment lost 4 bases and the V segment lost 4 bases, leaving 5 bases of the junction unmatched. CDR3 sequence: CASSTQGTGYGYTF. CDR3 nucleotides: TGTGCCAGTAGTACCCAGGGGACAGGCTATGGCTACACCTTC.

The chain recombines TRBV24-1 with TRBJ2-1, with TRBD1 matching over 10 bases. The CDR3 has 17 residues. V gave up 3 bases and J gave up 8 bases; unmatched junction bases: 12. The germline gives CDR1 KGHDR, CDR2 SFDVKD. The CDR3, as DNA: TGTGCCACCAGTGATCCTACTGGACAGGGGGTTTTCGATGAGCAGTTCTTC. It codes for CATSDPTGQGVFDEQFF.

The rearrangement links TRBV15 to TRBJ1-3, with D uncertain. Per germline, CDR1 LNHNV and CDR2 YYDKDF (reference sequence). The CDR3 covers 16 residues. Trimming cost V 0 bases and J 0 bases, with 9 bases left between them. CDR3: CATSRDLVSSGNTIYF. The CDR3 coding sequence is TGTGCCACCAGCAGAGATCTTGTATCCTCTGGAAACACCATATATTTT.

The chain joins TRBV4-3 to TRBJ2-1; 7 positions agree with TRBD2. Germline trimming cut 6 bases from V and 7 bases from J; bases unmatched to any gene: 12. This CDR3 region has 15 residues. The germline V gene encodes CDR1 LGHNA and CDR2 YSLEER. CDR3 nucleotide sequence: TGCGCCAGCAGTCGACTAGCCGGGGGGATAAATGAGCAGTTCTTC. Protein product: CASSRLAGGINEQFF.

The V and J genes are TRBV30 and TRBJ1-3; no clear D. V gave up 7 bases and J gave up 0 bases, with 19 bases separating them. The CDR3 extends over 16 amino acids. Germline assignment: CDR1 GTSNPN and CDR2 SVGIG (reference sequence). The CDR3 loop reads CAYTRTRLSSGNTIYF. The CDR3 nucleotides are TGTGCCTATACCAGGACTCGATTGAGCTCTGGAAACACCATATATTTT.

The chain links TRBV6-5 to TRBJ2-1; 7 positions agree with TRBD2. V dropped 0 bases and J dropped 5; count of bases not matched to a gene: 4. Germline V lookup: CDR1 MNHEY, CDR2 SVGAGI. The CDR3 has 15 residues. The CDR3 here is CASSYSGLENNEQFF. The CDR3 coding sequence is TGTGCCAGCAGTTACTCCGGACTAGAGAACAATGAGCAGTTCTTC.

The chain combines TRBV6-5 with TRBJ1-4, with a possible D match to TRBD1 (6 bases). The CDR3 is 16 amino acids. Germline CDR1 is MNHEY and CDR2 is SVGAGI. V lost 0 bases and J lost 0, with 8 bases in between. The CDR3 protein is CASSYSTGPTNEKLFF. In nucleotides, the CDR3 is TGTGCCAGCAGTTACTCTACAGGGCCAACTAATGAAAAACTGTTTTTT.

V usage is TRBV5-4 and J usage is TRBJ2-5; 15 bases are a match to TRBD2. CDR3 length: 16 amino acids. Germline lookup yields CDR1 SGHNT and CDR2 YYREEE (reference sequence). V dropped 4 bases and J dropped 5; count of bases not matched to a gene: 6. The CDR3 DNA sequence: TGTGCCAGCAGCCTGGGACTAGCGGGGGGTGGGGAGACCCAGTACTTC. Its translation: CASSLGLAGGGETQYF. The full variable domain, in which reference TRBV5-4 and TRBJ2-5 provide the parts outside the CDR3, is ETGVTQSPTHLIKTRGQQVTLRCSSQSGHNTVSWYQQALGQGPQFIFQYYREEENGRGNFPPRFSGLQFPNYSSELNVNALELDDSALYLCASSLGLAGGGETQYFGPGTRLLVL.

The chain carries TRBV5-5 and TRBJ2-2; TRBD2 agrees at 14 bases. The germline CDR1 and CDR2 sequences are SGHKS and YYEKEE (reference sequence). The CDR3 loop spans 15 amino acids. After removal of 6 bases from V and 6 bases from J, the junction contained 4 bases not matched to a gene. The CDR3 spells CASIRGLAGAGELFF. The CDR3 nucleotides are TGTGCCAGCATTCGGGGACTAGCGGGAGCCGGGGAGCTGTTTTTT.

V usage is TRBV28 and J usage is TRBJ2-5; maybe TRBD2 (5 bases). Trimming took off 6 bases at V and 3 bases at J, with 11 bases between the two ends. This CDR3 is built from 13 residues. In germline, CDR1 is MDHEN, CDR2 SYDVKM. The CDR3 DNA sequence: TGTGCCAGCAGAACTCAGCGGAAAGAGACCCAGTACTTC. Its translation: CASRTQRKETQYF.

The chain recombines TRBV5-4 with TRBJ2-5; a weak D match, TRBD2 (5 bases). The CDR3 is made up of 15 amino acids. With 3 bases removed from V and 1 base from J, the gap between germline ends came to 13 bases. CDR1 is SGHNT, CDR2 YYREEE, per germline (reference sequence). CDR3: CASSSTIFFQETQYF. For the CDR3, the DNA is TGTGCCAGCAGCTCGACTATCTTCTTCCAAGAGACCCAGTACTTC.

The chain is built from TRBV6-5 and TRBJ2-7, with D maybe TRBD2 (5 bases). The CDR3 sequence is 12 residues long. The V gene's germline CDR1 is MNHEY and CDR2 SVGAGI. The V gene lost 9 bases and the J gene lost 4 bases, with 13 bases spanning the gap. CDR3 DNA sequence: TGTGCCAGTTCAACCGGGGAATACGAGCAGTACTTC. Protein: CASSTGEYEQYF.

The rearrangement uses TRBV7-6 and TRBJ2-5, with 10 bases identical to TRBD2. V gave up 2 bases and J gave up 5 bases; unmatched junction bases: 8. There are 16 residues in the CDR3. Germline-derived CDR1 and CDR2 are SGHVS and FNYEAQ. Written as DNA, the CDR3 is TGTGCCAGCAGCTTAACCCTAGCGGGAGTGAGGGAGACCCAGTACTTC. Its translation: CASSLTLAGVRETQYF. The complete variable domain, with remaining parts taken from reference TRBV7-6 and TRBJ2-5, reads GAGVSQSPRYKVTKRGQDVALRCDPISGHVSLYWYRQALGQGPEFLTYFNYEAQQDKSGLPNDRFSAERPEGSISTLTIQRTEQRDSAMYRCASSLTLAGVRETQYFGPGTRLLVL.

The chain links TRBV28 to TRBJ1-2; 9 bases fit TRBD1. This CDR3 has 18 amino acids. The trim removed 5 bases at V and 5 bases at J, leaving 18 bases unmatched. CDR1 and CDR2 (germline): MDHEN, SYDVKM. Here the CDR3 DNA reads TGTGCCAGCAGTACTCGGGCACTGCCGGGACAGGGCCTTTATGGCTACACCTTC. It encodes CASSTRALPGQGLYGYTF.

V usage is TRBV2 and J usage is TRBJ1-5; 9 bases map to TRBD1. Germline assignment: CDR1 SNHLY and CDR2 FYNNEI. The CDR3 runs 19 residues. After removal of 3 bases from V and 0 bases from J, the junction contained 12 bases not matched to a gene. The CDR3 sequence is CASSDSGQGLLHSNQPQHF. The CDR3 region has the DNA TGTGCCAGCAGTGATTCGGGACAGGGATTACTTCATAGCAATCAGCCCCAGCATTTT.

CDR3 nucleotide sequence: TGCGCCAGCAGCTCATCATACGGGACATTCTCCAATTCACCCCTCCACTTT. It translates to CASSSSYGTFSNSPLHF. The chain is built from TRBV5-1 and TRBJ1-6, with a tentative D call TRBD1 (6 bases). This CDR3 is 17 amino acids long. Germline CDR1 SGHRS, CDR2 YFSETQ. V lost 3 bases and J lost 7, with 20 bases in between.

Comments on this clone: This could be a read error, since a much larger clone is one nucleotide away. The genes are TRBV13 and TRBJ2-3; D not certain. Germline values: CDR1 PRHDT, CDR2 FYEKMQ (reference sequence). The CDR3 contains 11 residues. Trimming pared 7 bases from V and 5 bases from J, leaving 7 bases between. CDR3 DNA sequence: TGTGCCAGCACTTTCGGAGATACGCAGTATTTT. This codes for CASTFGDTQYF.

The genes are TRBV5-4 and TRBJ2-5; 13 bases fit TRBD2. The CDR3 sequence is 15 residues long. V was clipped by 6 bases and J by 5 bases; unmatched bases: 7. Germline CDR1 is SGHNT and CDR2 is YYREEE (reference sequence). CDR3 nucleotides: TGTGCCAGCAACCCCGGGACTAGCGGGGTTGAGACCCAGTACTTC. As protein: CASNPGTSGVETQYF.

This clone was found a few times. The chain is built from TRBV7-2 and TRBJ2-5, with 8 bases aligning to TRBD2. With V trimmed by 2 bases and J by 1 base, 6 bases remained unmatched. The CDR3 contains 16 residues. Germline V gene data show CDR1 as SGHTA and CDR2 as FQGNSA. DNA of the CDR3: TGTGCCAGCAGCTTAACCAGCGGGAGTTCCCAAGAGACCCAGTACTTC. Translation: CASSLTSGSSQETQYF.

The CDR3 region has the DNA TGTGCCAGCAGGGAACACAGGGCGGTTGACAATGAGCAGTTCTTC. Encoded protein: CASREHRAVDNEQFF. The chain has TRBV6-6 and TRBJ2-1, with a possible D match to TRBD1 (6 bases). Trimming stripped 6 bases from V and 5 bases from J, with 17 bases between. The CDR3 consists of 15 residues. Germline V CDR1 and CDR2: MNHNY, SVGAGI (reference sequence).

The J gene is TRBJ1-5, the V gene TRBV5-1; 7 bases fit TRBD1. CDR3 length: 14 residues. Per germline, CDR1 SGHRS and CDR2 YFSETQ. The J segment lost 9 bases and the V segment lost 1 base, leaving 7 bases of the junction unmatched. The CDR3 is CASSLLQGGWPQHF. Here the CDR3 DNA reads TGCGCCAGCAGCTTGCTCCAGGGGGGTTGGCCCCAGCATTTT.